The T cell receptor (beta chain) described here comes from a study of shared clonotypes between healthy human individuals. Study-level background: The cohort had two women and three men, ages 18 to 49.

V shed 0 bases and J 0 bases; nucleotides not matched to a gene: 3. Germline CDR1 SGHKS, CDR2 YYEKEE (reference sequence). The CDR3 contains 15 residues. Here immunoSEQ multiplex PCR was the method, and the copy in TCRdb shows in-frame clones only, minus some. The table includes about 110,000 clones, 68% detected once. This clone was recorded a few times. This chain connects TRBV5-5 to TRBJ2-7; TRBD2 agrees at 7 bases. The clonotype was recovered from a woman aged 25 to 45 in good health. The sample consisted of memory CD8+ T cells sorted from blood. The subset here: CD45RO+ cells pooled with CCR7-negative TemRA cells. The CDR3, as DNA: TGTGCCAGCAGCTTGGGGCGGGAGTACTCCTACGAGCAGTACTTC. Amino acids: CASSLGREYSYEQYF. Looking up the rest from reference TRBV5-5 and TRBJ2-7 gives the full variable domain: DAGVTQSPTHLIKTRGQQVTLRCSPISGHKSVSWYQQVLGQGPQFIFQYYEKEERGRGNFPDRFSARQFPNYSSELNVNALLLGDSALYLCASSLGREYSYEQYFGPGTRLTVT.